This note documents a single TCR beta chain sequence. What it binds is not known. This sample was taken from a study of cytomegalovirus exposure and HLA in healthy donors. Study-level results: In a later analysis, specific HLA alleles were associated with around 17,000 TCR beta sequences at a 0.05 false discovery rate. Most subjects' HLA-A and HLA-B alleles were reportedly predicted from TCR beta sequences. A later analysis reportedly identified an Asian-associated ancestry cluster as carrying fewer N-insertions than the roughly 700-donor mean. Exclusion as indistinguishable affected some V segments, including TRBV6-2 and TRBV6-3.

With 60 Vbeta and 13 Jbeta primers, the PCR was carried out. The method was immunoSEQ multiplex PCR; TCRdb's version includes in-frame clones alone and lacks a portion of them. Here the sample spans just over 150,000 clones, approximately 86% being singletons. The V end was cut by 4 bases, the J end by 3 bases, with 9 bases between. The CDR3 has 14 residues. Germline assignment: CDR1 MNHNS and CDR2 SASEGT. The TCR was taken from a young woman in good health and CMV-seronegative. The sample was PBMCs. This chain connects TRBV6-1 to TRBJ2-2; tentative D call: TRBD1 (5 bases). The CDR3 nucleotides are TGTGCCAGCAGTGTTGGGGCCTACACCGGGGAGCTGTTTTTT. Protein: CASSVGAYTGELFF.